This T cell receptor beta chain was found in a study of shared clonotypes between healthy human individuals (dated by TCRdb to about 2020). Some background on the complete study: Three men and a couple of women, aged 18 to 49 years, made up the cohort. For each donor, three plates each were used for CD4 naive and CD4 memory, two plates were used for CD8 naive, and one plate was used for CD8 memory. To estimate repertoire size and how much clonotypes are shared between individuals, the study performed deep sequencing of blood TCR repertoires from about five healthy adults. To increase sequencing depth and limit assay-specific biases, TCR repertoire library preparation and sequencing were carried out by different laboratories using diverse techniques. Between about 0.8 and 9.5 billion PBMCs per donor were obtained by leukapheresis.

To note about this clone: This clone's antigen is unknown. No base quality values were provided; no much bigger clone lies one nucleotide off.

Donors were healthy HIV-negative adults with no recently reported acute infections or vaccinations. Every donor was a Caucasian adult living in Nashville, Tennessee, USA. CD4+ T cells were enriched by magnetic negative selection; naive cells were then positively selected on CD45RA, and the negative fraction formed the memory subset. Blood was obtained by leukapheresis, after which PBMCs were separated by Ficoll-Histopaque density gradient centrifugation and cryopreserved in liquid nitrogen vapor phase. Analytical flow cytometry was used to check the purity and quantity of every magnetically sorted T cell population. Genomic DNA was isolated from every sorted fraction and measured by UV absorbance on a Nanodrop 2000c. For CDR1 and CDR2, the germline V gene (reference sequence) lists LNHNV and YYDKDF. The CDR3 runs 16 amino acids, cysteine and phenylalanine included. Here the CDR3 DNA is all that survives: 48 bases in frame from base 1. Germline trimming amounts to 0 bases on V and 2 bases on J, with 4 as the count of junction bases outside the gene matches.

What the research found in general, with its limitations: Sharing across a few donors was observed for roughly 5% of naive CD4, less than 4% of naive CD8, roughly 2.4% of memory CD4, and around 0.42% of memory CD8 clonotypes. Because the study included only a small number of donors, the genetic and exposure-history diversity represented was limited. Larger estimated clonotype richness was generally found for naive subsets than for memory subsets. Pairwise subsampling led to the expectation that sequencing depth would affect the degree of clonotype sharing among donors. Incomplete sequencing was indicated by rarefaction of sorted-subset datasets, despite the large sequencing depth. Compared with non-shared clonotypes, clonotypes shared by all four sorted-subset donors had higher generation probabilities. Sampling was restricted to blood, and TCR repertoires in tissues likely differ from the TCR repertoires found in blood.

TCR CDR3 regions were amplified from genomic DNA by multiplex PCR using the deep immunoSEQ assay. Genomic DNA extracted from each cell subset was distributed evenly over all wells of several immunoSEQ 96-well plates, and each plate served as one replicate. For sorted subsets, approximately 210 ng of genomic DNA, equivalent to 25,000 to 35,000 T cell genomes, went into each replicate PCR. Purified libraries were quantified with a Qubit 3.0 fluorometer, sized on a Bioanalyzer 2100, and re-quantified with the KAPA Library Quantification kit. Each immunoSEQ 96-well plate was sequenced on its own single-read 150-cycle Illumina NextSeq 550 flow cell. As for how the authors treated the data: Because the immunoSEQ output included only junctional sequences and no quality scores, the filtering could not be the same as the filtering used for full-length reads. Sequences were annotated with PyIR, a Python wrapper for IgBLAST v1.9, and V/J genes and CDR3 were assigned using IMGT germline references. Reads were filtered out if the reads had weak V/J assignments (E-value above 1e-6), no CDR3, stop codons, out-of-frame junctions, or ambiguous translated residues. V3J clonotypes were defined by identical inferred V gene, J gene, and CDR3 amino acid sequence. Percentage overlap between repertoires was calculated by dividing the number of shared unique clonotypes by the size of the smaller repertoire. Richness of each repertoire was evaluated using RTK rarefaction, the Chao1 estimator, and Recon v2.1 estimates of unobserved clonotypes. Generation probabilities for all TCRbeta clonotypes obtained by the gDNA method from a handful of donors were computed using OLGA. This is the immuneACCESS table as TCRdb keeps it, with only in-frame sequences that have V and J called. A part of the clones is gone; compared with another copy, unresolved V genes explain less than half, and the rest is unexplained. That table furnishes V, J and clone size, whereas the DNA furnished D and trimming. The sample records over a million clones, more than 95% of which are singletons. Together, the top ten hold roughly 1.2% of the sample.

Recombination connected TRBV15 to TRBJ2-1; 7 bases in between match TRBD2. The TCR was taken from a man under 40 in good health. The sample taken for sequencing was naive CD4+ T cells sorted from blood. The sample's cell subset or site label, decoded: CD45RA+ positively selected. The CDR3 protein: CATSRERGSPYNEQFF. The bases are TGTGCCACCAGCAGAGAACGCGGGAGCCCCTACAATGAGCAGTTCTTC.